This TCR beta chain was sequenced for a study of blood T cells in healthy people across ages. General observations from the study: Whereas aged donors had fewer naive CD4+ cells, long-lived donors had more of them and higher diversity.

Primers used in a second PCR of roughly 6 to 11 cycles were a sample-barcoded 5' primer and a J-beta primer mix. Carrying 12 random nucleotides, a template-switch adaptor labeled each individual cDNA molecule. TCRdb fed the 5' RACE reads into MiXCR, producing one record per CDR3 protein. This table has fewer than 1,200,000 distinct CDR3 sequences, about 25% appearing once. Isolated PBMCs totaled at least 6.5 million in each sample. In regard to this clonotype: Its antigen is unidentified.

The germline V gene has CDR1 SQVTM and CDR2 ANQGSEA. The CDR3 has 12 residues. Germline trimming cut 3 bases from V and 9 bases from J; bases unmatched to any gene: 8. These data also featured in a second study, about T cells of mothers and their children.

This rearrangement joins TRBV29-1 to TRBJ2-7; 7 nucleotides align to TRBD1. The receptor was isolated from a girl between 2 and 10 years old in good health. The sequencing sample was made of blood. CDR3 nucleotides: TGCAGCGTTGAGGGAGACAGGGCCGGGCAGTACTTC. This sequence encodes CSVEGDRAGQYF.